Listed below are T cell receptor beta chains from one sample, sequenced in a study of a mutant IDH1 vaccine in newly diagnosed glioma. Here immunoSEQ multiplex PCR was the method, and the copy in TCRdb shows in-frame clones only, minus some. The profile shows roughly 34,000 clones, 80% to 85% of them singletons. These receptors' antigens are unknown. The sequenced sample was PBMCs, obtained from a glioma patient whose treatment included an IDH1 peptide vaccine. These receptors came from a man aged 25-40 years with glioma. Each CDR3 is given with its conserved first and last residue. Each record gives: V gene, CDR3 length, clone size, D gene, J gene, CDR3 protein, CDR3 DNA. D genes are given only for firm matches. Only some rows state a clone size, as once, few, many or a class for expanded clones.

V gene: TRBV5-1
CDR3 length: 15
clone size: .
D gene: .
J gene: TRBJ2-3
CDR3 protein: CASSSRSTNTDTQYF
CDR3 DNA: TGCGCCAGCAGCTCCCGATCCACGAACACAGATACGCAGTATTTT

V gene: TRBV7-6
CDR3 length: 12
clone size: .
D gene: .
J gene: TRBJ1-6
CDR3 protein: CASTSLTEPLHF
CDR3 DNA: TGTGCCAGCACCTCCCTCACTGAACCCCTCCACTTT

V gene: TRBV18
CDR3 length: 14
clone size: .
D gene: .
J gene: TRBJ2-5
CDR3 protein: CASSPPPGQETQYF
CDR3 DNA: TGTGCCAGCTCACCACCGCCCGGTCAAGAGACCCAGTACTTC

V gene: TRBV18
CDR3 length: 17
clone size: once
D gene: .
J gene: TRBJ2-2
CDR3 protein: CASSTLSWTENTGELFF
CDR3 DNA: TGTGCCAGCTCAACTTTATCGTGGACAGAGAACACCGGGGAGCTGTTTTTT

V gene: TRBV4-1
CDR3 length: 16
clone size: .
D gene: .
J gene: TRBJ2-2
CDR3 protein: CASSHADLGYTGELFF
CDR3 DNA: TGCGCCAGCAGCCACGCAGATTTGGGCTACACCGGGGAGCTGTTTTTT

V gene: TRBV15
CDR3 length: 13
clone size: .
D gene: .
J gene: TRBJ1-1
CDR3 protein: CATSWETNTEAFF
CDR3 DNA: TGTGCCACCAGCTGGGAGACGAACACTGAAGCTTTCTTT

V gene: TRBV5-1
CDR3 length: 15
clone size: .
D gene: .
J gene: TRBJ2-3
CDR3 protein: CASKDSAGYTDTQYF
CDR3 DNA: TGCGCCAGCAAAGACTCTGCGGGGTACACAGATACGCAGTATTTT

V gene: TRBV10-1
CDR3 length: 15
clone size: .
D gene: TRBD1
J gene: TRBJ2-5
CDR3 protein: CASSESTGGLETQYF
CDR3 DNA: TGCGCCAGCAGTGAGTCGACAGGGGGTTTGGAGACCCAGTACTTC

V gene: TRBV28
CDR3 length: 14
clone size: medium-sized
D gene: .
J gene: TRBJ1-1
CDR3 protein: CASGKISGDTEAFF
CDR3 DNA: TGTGCCAGCGGAAAGATCTCAGGGGACACTGAAGCTTTCTTT

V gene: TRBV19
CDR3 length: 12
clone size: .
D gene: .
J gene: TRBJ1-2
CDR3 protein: CASIGDYGGYTF
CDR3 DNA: TGTGCCAGTATAGGGGATTATGGTGGCTACACCTTC

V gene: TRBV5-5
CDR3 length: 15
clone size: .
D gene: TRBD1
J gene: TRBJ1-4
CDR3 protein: CASSFSTGGNEKLFF
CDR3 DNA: TGTGCCAGCAGCTTTTCGACAGGGGGAAATGAAAAACTGTTTTTT

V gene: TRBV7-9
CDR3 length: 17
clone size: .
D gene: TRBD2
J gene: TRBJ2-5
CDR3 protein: CASSAYVGGELQETQYF
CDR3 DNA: TGTGCCAGCAGCGCATACGTCGGGGGGGAACTCCAAGAGACCCAGTACTTC

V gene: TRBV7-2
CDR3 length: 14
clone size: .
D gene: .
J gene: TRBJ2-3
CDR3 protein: CASSLGHTTDTQYF
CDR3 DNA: TGTGCCAGCAGCTTAGGCCACACCACAGATACGCAGTATTTT

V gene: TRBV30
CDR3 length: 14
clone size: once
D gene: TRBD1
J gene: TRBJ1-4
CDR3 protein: CAWSVGTGDEKLFF
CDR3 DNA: TGTGCCTGGAGTGTTGGAACAGGGGATGAAAAACTGTTTTTT

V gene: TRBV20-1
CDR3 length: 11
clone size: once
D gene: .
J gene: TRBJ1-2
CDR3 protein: CSASQSYGYTF
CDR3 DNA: TGCAGTGCGAGTCAGTCTTATGGCTACACCTTC

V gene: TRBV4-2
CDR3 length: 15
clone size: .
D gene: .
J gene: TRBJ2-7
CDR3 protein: CASSQDTSSPYEQYF
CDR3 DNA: TGTGCCAGCAGCCAAGATACTAGTAGCCCCTACGAGCAGTACTTC

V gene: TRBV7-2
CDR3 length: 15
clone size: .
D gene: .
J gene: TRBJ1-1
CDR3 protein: CASSLVRGGGTEAFF
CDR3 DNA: TGTGCCAGCAGCTTAGTTAGGGGCGGAGGGACTGAAGCTTTCTTT

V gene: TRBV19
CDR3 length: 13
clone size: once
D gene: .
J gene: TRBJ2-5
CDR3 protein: CATRDTLQETQYF
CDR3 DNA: TGTGCCACCCGGGACACCCTACAAGAGACCCAGTACTTC

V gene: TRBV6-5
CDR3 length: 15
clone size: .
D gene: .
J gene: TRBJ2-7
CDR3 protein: CASSPLWGGSYEQYF
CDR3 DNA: TGTGCCAGCAGTCCATTGTGGGGCGGCTCCTACGAGCAGTACTTC

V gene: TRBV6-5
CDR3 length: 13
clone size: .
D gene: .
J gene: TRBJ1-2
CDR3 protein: CASRGGQFYGYTF
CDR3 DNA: TGTGCCAGCAGGGGAGGACAATTTTATGGCTACACCTTC

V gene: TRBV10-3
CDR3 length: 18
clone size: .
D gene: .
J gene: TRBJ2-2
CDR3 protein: CAISEPGLTKTDTGELFF
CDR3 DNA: TGTGCCATCAGCGAACCGGGACTTACTAAAACCGACACCGGGGAGCTGTTTTTT

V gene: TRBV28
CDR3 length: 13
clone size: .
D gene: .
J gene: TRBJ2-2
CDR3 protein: CASRPTTAGELFF
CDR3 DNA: TGTGCCAGCAGACCGACAACGGCCGGGGAGCTGTTTTTT

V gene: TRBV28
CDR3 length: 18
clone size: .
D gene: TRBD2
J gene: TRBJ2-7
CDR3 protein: CASSLIMGLAGAIHEQYF
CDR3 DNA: TGTGCCAGCAGTTTGATTATGGGACTAGCGGGAGCCATACACGAGCAGTACTTC

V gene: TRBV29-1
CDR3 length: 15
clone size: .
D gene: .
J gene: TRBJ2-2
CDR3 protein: CSVELAGENTGELFF
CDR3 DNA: TGCAGCGTTGAATTGGCAGGGGAGAATACCGGGGAGCTGTTTTTT

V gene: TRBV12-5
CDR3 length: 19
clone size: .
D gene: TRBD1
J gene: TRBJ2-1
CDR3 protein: CASGLVMGQGPSSYNEQFF
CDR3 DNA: TGTGCTAGTGGTTTGGTCATGGGACAGGGACCCTCCTCCTACAATGAGCAGTTCTTC

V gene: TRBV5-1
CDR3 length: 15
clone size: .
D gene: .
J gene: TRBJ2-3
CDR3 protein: CASSLEGDSTDTQYF
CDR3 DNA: TGCGCCAGCAGCCTTGAAGGGGACTCCACAGATACGCAGTATTTT

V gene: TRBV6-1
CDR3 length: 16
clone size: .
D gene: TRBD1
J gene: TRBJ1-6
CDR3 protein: CASSEYGDRDNSPLHF
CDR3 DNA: TGTGCCAGCAGTGAATATGGGGACAGGGATAATTCACCCCTCCACTTT

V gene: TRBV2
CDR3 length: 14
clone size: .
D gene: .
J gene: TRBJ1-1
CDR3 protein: CASSDRMGNTEAFF
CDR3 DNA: TGTGCCAGCAGTGACCGCATGGGGAACACTGAAGCTTTCTTT

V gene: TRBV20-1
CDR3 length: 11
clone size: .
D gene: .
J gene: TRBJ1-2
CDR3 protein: CSASHAGGYTF
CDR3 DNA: TGCAGTGCTAGTCACGCAGGGGGCTACACCTTC

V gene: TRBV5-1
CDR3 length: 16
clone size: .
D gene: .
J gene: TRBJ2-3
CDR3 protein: CASSLVAGASTDTQYF
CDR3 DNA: TGCGCCAGCAGCTTGGTGGCGGGGGCTAGCACAGATACGCAGTATTTT

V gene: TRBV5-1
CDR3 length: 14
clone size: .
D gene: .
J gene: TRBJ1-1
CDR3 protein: CASSLAGGDTEAFF
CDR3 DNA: TGCGCCAGCAGCCTTGCAGGAGGAGACACTGAAGCTTTCTTT

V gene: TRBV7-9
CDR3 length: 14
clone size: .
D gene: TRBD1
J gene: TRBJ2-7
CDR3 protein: CASSSTGNSYEQYF
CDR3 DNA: TGTGCCAGCAGCTCGACAGGGAACTCCTACGAGCAGTACTTC

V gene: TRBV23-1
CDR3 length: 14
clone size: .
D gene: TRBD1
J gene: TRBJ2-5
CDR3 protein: CASNDRGGQETQYF
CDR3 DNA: TGCGCCAGCAACGACAGGGGCGGACAAGAGACCCAGTACTTC

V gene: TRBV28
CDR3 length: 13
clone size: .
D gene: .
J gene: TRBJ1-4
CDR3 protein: CASSLNFGEKLFF
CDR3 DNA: TGTGCCAGCAGTTTAAATTTCGGTGAAAAACTGTTTTTT

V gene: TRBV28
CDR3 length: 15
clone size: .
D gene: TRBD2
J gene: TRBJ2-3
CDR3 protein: CASSWLSGRTDTQYF
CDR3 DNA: TGTGCCAGCAGTTGGTTGAGCGGGAGAACAGATACGCAGTATTTT

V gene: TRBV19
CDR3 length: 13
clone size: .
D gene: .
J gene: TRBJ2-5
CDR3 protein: CASSIQGGETQYF
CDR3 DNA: TGTGCCAGTAGCATCCAGGGGGGAGAGACCCAGTACTTC

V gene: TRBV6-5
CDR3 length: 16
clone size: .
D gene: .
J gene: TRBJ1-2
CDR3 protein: CASSYSTLSTNYGYTF
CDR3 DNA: TGTGCCAGCAGTTACTCGACTTTAAGTACTAACTATGGCTACACCTTC

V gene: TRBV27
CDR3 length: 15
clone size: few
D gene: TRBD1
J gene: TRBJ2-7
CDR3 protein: CASSLTGTGAYEQYF
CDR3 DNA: TGTGCCAGCAGTTTAACTGGGACAGGGGCCTACGAGCAGTACTTC

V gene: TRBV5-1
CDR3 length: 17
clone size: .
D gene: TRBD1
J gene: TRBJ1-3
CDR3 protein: CASSLGTGGSSGNTIYF
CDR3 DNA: TGCGCCAGCAGCTTGGGGACAGGGGGAAGCTCTGGAAACACCATATATTTT

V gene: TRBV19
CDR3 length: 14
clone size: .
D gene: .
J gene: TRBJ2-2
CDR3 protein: CASMADGNTGELFF
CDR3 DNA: TGTGCCAGTATGGCAGACGGGAACACCGGGGAGCTGTTTTTT

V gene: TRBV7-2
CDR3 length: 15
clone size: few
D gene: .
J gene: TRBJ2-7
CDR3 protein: CASSLAPEKAYEQYF
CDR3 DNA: TGTGCCAGCAGCTTAGCGCCAGAAAAAGCCTACGAGCAGTACTTC

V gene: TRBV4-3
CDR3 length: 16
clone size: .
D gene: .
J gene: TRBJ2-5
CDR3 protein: CASSQVGDRSQETQYF
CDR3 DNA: TGCGCCAGCAGCCAAGTGGGAGACAGGTCCCAAGAGACCCAGTACTTC

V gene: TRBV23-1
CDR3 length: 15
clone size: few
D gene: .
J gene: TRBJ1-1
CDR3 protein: CASSHLSWVGTEAFF
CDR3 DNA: TGCGCCAGCAGTCACCTATCATGGGTAGGGACTGAAGCTTTCTTT

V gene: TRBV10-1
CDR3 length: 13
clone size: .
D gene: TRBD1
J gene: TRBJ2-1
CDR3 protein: CASTSDRDDEQFF
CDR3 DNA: TGCGCCAGCACCTCGGACAGGGATGATGAGCAGTTCTTC

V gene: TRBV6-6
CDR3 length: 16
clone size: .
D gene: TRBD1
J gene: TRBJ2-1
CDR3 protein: CASSSDRGLPHNEQFF
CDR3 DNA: TGTGCCAGCAGCTCGGACAGGGGACTACCTCACAATGAGCAGTTCTTC

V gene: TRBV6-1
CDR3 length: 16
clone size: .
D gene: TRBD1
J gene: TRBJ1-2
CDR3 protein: CASSDWEGTVDYGYTF
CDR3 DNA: TGTGCCAGCAGTGACTGGGAGGGGACAGTGGACTATGGCTACACCTTC